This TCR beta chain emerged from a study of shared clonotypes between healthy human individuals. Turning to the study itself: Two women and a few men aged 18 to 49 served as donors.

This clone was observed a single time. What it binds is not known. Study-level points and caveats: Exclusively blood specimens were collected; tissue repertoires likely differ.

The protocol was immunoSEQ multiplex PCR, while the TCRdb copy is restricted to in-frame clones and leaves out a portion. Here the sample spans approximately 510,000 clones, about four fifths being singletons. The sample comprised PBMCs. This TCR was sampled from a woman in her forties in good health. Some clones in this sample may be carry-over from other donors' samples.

The DNA of the CDR3 is TGTGCCAGCAGGCCAGGGGGGATGTCAGAGACCCAGTACTTC. Its protein product is CASRPGGMSETQYF. The chain carries TRBV7-9 and TRBJ2-5, with D perhaps matching TRBD1 (7 bases). The CDR3 length is 14 residues. V shed 6 bases and J shed 4 bases, with 15 bases lying between them. Germline lookup yields CDR1 SEHNR and CDR2 FQNEAQ (reference sequence). Complete variable domain (other parts from reference TRBV7-9 and TRBJ2-5): DTGVSQNPRHKITKRGQNVTFRCDPISEHNRLYWYRQTLGQGPEFLTYFQNEAQLEKSRLLSDRFSAERPKGSFSTLEIQRTEQGDSAMYLCASRPGGMSETQYFGPGTRLLVL.